Below are 22 T cell receptor beta chains sequenced from a single sample in a study of identifying expanded T cells in peripheral blood. The data were produced by immunoSEQ multiplex PCR, yet TCRdb's version contains in-frame clones alone and is incomplete. The sample holds approximately 85,000 clones, around 90% seen once. The material sequenced was blood. Every receptor here comes from a person between 18 and 75 years old in good health.

The genes are TRBV27 and TRBJ2-1, with TRBD1 matching 8 bases. Germline values: CDR1 MNHEY, CDR2 SMNVEV (reference sequence). Trimming took 5 bases from V and 2 from J; bases not matched to a gene: 5. The CDR3 runs to 15 residues. The CDR3: CASSPGQVAYNEQFF. The CDR3 DNA follows: TGTGCCAGCAGTCCGGGACAGGTAGCCTACAATGAGCAGTTCTTC.

The chain links TRBV19 to TRBJ1-5, with TRBD1 matching over 7 bases. Germline CDR1 reads LNHDA; CDR2 reads SQIVND (reference sequence). CDR3 size: 15 residues. Trimming removed 6 bases from V and 6 bases from J; junction bases left unmatched: 11. Here the CDR3 DNA reads TGTGCCAGTAGCCCGGGACAGCTACTGGCTCAGCCCCAGCATTTT. It yields the protein CASSPGQLLAQPQHF.

The rearrangement joins TRBV5-4 to TRBJ1-1, with D maybe TRBD1 (6 bases). V was shortened by 4 bases and J by 5 bases, with 15 bases between the two germline ends. CDR3 length: 14 amino acids. Germline V gene lookup returns CDR1 SGHNT and CDR2 YYREEE (reference sequence). CDR3 in DNA: TGTGCCAGCAGCGAGGGGGGGCCGGGAACTGAAGCTTTCTTT. It yields the protein CASSEGGPGTEAFF.

The chain couples TRBV10-3 to TRBJ2-3, with D perhaps TRBD2 (5 bases). CDR1 ENHRY and CDR2 SYGVKD come from the germline V gene. The CDR3 contains 16 residues. Trimming removed 6 bases at V and 4 bases at J, with 20 bases between. The CDR3 protein is CAISDPGVQSADTQYF. DNA for the CDR3: TGTGCCATCAGCGACCCCGGGGTGCAGTCGGCAGATACGCAGTATTTT.

J is TRBJ1-2 and V is TRBV15; D gene uncertain. Between the trimmed V and J ends, which lost 0 bases and 2 bases, there was a span of 1 base. The length of the CDR3 is 12 residues. Germline V gene data show CDR1 as LNHNV and CDR2 as YYDKDF (reference sequence). CDR3 in DNA: TGTGCCACCAGCAGAGACAACTATGGCTACACCTTC. Its translation is CATSRDNYGYTF.

This clone came up once. The V call is TRBV7-2, the J call TRBJ2-7; 11 bases map to TRBD2. The CDR3 is made up of 16 amino acids. The ends lost 3 bases at V and 2 bases at J; junction bases unmatched: 6. Looked up from germline, CDR1 is SGHTA and CDR2 is FQGNSA. This chain's CDR3 is CASSFHHSGGAYEQYF. The CDR3 DNA is TGTGCCAGCAGCTTCCACCATAGCGGGGGGGCCTACGAGCAGTACTTC. The variable domain in full, with the rest retrieved from reference TRBV7-2 and TRBJ2-7, is GAGVSQSPSNKVTEKGKDVELRCDPISGHTALYWYRQSLGQGLEFLIYFQGNSAPDKSGLPSDRFSAERTGGSVSTLTIQRTQQEDSAVYLCASSFHHSGGAYEQYFGPGTRLTVT.

The gene calls are TRBV7-8 and TRBJ1-2; maybe TRBD1 (5 bases). Trimming removed 3 bases from V and 8 bases from J, with 13 bases in between. The CDR3 covers 13 residues. Per germline, CDR1 SGHVS and CDR2 FQNEAQ. The CDR3 DNA reads TGTGCCAGCAGCTTCGACAGCACTATGGGCTACACCTTC. Translating gives CASSFDSTMGYTF.

This chain uses TRBV5-1 with TRBJ2-1, with TRBD2 as a possible D gene (7 bases). The CDR3 has 14 amino acids. CDR1 and CDR2 (germline): SGHRS, YFSETQ. V lost 1 base to trimming and J lost 8 bases, with 13 bases between them. CDR3 coding DNA: TGCGCCAGCAGCTTGTCACTAGGGGGGGATGAGCAGTTCTTC. Translation: CASSLSLGGDEQFF.

The chain joins TRBV6-5 to TRBJ2-3, with 7 bases aligning to TRBD1. Germline CDR1 and CDR2: MNHEY and SVGAGI. The CDR3 runs 13 residues. V lost 4 bases, J lost 5 bases, and 3 bases stayed unmatched. CDR3 protein: CASSWTGRDTQYF. Written as DNA, the CDR3 is TGTGCCAGCAGTTGGACAGGTCGAGATACGCAGTATTTT.

The chain couples TRBV18 to TRBJ1-5; D unresolved. This CDR3 is built from 14 residues. Trimming took off 0 bases at V and 5 bases at J, with 8 bases between the two ends. Germline V gene sequence: CDR1 KGHSH, CDR2 LQKENI. As DNA, the CDR3 is TGTGCCAGCTCACCACCGGGTGGTTATCAGCCCCAGCATTTT. As protein: CASSPPGGYQPQHF.

This chain links TRBV7-6 with TRBJ2-2, with TRBD2 identical over 9 bases. Trimming at V came to 2 bases and at J to 5 bases, leaving 9 bases not matched to a gene. Germline assignment: CDR1 SGHVS and CDR2 FNYEAQ. The CDR3 has 17 amino acids. The CDR3 region is CASSLPKTSGTTGELFF. DNA for the CDR3: TGTGCCAGCAGCTTACCCAAGACTAGCGGTACTACCGGGGAGCTGTTTTTT.

The chain recombines TRBV7-2 with TRBJ1-6; D is undetermined. The V and J ends lost 3 bases and 8 bases respectively, with 8 bases between them. Germline V gene data show CDR1 as SGHTA and CDR2 as FQGNSA. The CDR3 consists of 13 residues. CDR3 protein: CASSFMADSPLHF. CDR3 DNA sequence: TGTGCCAGCAGCTTCATGGCAGATTCACCCCTCCACTTT. Full variable domain (missing parts from reference TRBV7-2 and TRBJ1-6): GAGVSQSPSNKVTEKGKDVELRCDPISGHTALYWYRQSLGQGLEFLIYFQGNSAPDKSGLPSDRFSAERTGGSVSTLTIQRTQQEDSAVYLCASSFMADSPLHFGNGTRLTVT.

The chain is built from TRBV12-5 and TRBJ2-3; no clear D gene. The CDR3 extends over 14 amino acids. CDR1 and CDR2 (germline): LGHNT, FRNRAP. V lost 7 bases and J lost 0, with 11 bases in between. Written as DNA, the CDR3 is TGTGCTAGTGCGGCGGTGTATAGCACAGATACGCAGTATTTT. It is translated as CASAAVYSTDTQYF.

The rearrangement joins TRBV7-8 to TRBJ1-2; possibly TRBD1 for D (6 bases). CDR3 size: 14 residues. Germline values: CDR1 SGHVS, CDR2 FQNEAQ. V was trimmed by 4 bases and J by 6 bases, leaving 15 bases between them. In nucleotides, the CDR3 is TGTGCCAGCAGCTCCCAGGGGTTCACAGATGGCTACACCTTC. It yields the protein CASSSQGFTDGYTF.

In this sample, this clone turned up once. V usage is TRBV10-3 and J usage is TRBJ1-4, with D perhaps matching TRBD1 (6 bases). The CDR3 has 13 amino acids. CDR1 and CDR2 from the germline V gene are ENHRY and SYGVKD. V gave up 5 bases and J gave up 7 bases, with 11 bases separating them. The chain's CDR3 is CAISRTEGEKLFF. The CDR3 DNA is TGTGCCATCAGTAGGACAGAAGGTGAAAAACTGTTTTTT.

V is TRBV30 and J is TRBJ2-7; D may be TRBD1 (5 bases). The V end was cut by 1 base, the J end by 4 bases, with 11 bases between. Germline V gene sequence: CDR1 GTSNPN, CDR2 SVGIG (reference sequence). CDR3 length equals 13 residues. CDR3 region: CAWSGQPLYEQYF. The CDR3 bases are TGTGCCTGGAGTGGACAGCCCCTATACGAGCAGTACTTC.

This clone was counted between two and nine times. The chain joins TRBV19 to TRBJ2-7; D remains ambiguous. The V end was cut by 7 bases, the J end by 3 bases, with 13 bases between. The CDR3 is made up of 13 amino acids. Germline V gene data show CDR1 as LNHDA and CDR2 as SQIVND (reference sequence). CDR3 region: CASTDGVDYEQYF. In DNA, the CDR3 is TGTGCCAGTACCGACGGAGTAGACTACGAGCAGTACTTC. Complete variable domain (other parts from reference TRBV19 and TRBJ2-7): DGGITQSPKYLFRKEGQNVTLSCEQNLNHDAMYWYRQDPGQGLRLIYYSQIVNDFQKGDIAEGYSVSREKKESFPLTVTSAQKNPTAFYLCASTDGVDYEQYFGPGTRLTVT.

V usage is TRBV7-9 and J usage is TRBJ2-7, with a weak D call TRBD2 (5 bases). Germline CDR1 and CDR2: SEHNR and FQNEAQ (reference sequence). V was shortened by 3 bases and J by 0 bases, with 6 bases between the two germline ends. The CDR3 runs 13 residues. CDR3 coding DNA: TGTGCCAGCAGCTTGACTACCTCCTACGAGCAGTACTTC. This encodes CASSLTTSYEQYF. The full variable domain, with the rest looked up from reference TRBV7-9 and TRBJ2-7, is DTGVSQNPRHKITKRGQNVTFRCDPISEHNRLYWYRQTLGQGPEFLTYFQNEAQLEKSRLLSDRFSAERPKGSFSTLEIQRTEQGDSAMYLCASSLTTSYEQYFGPGTRLTVT.

The J gene is TRBJ1-1, the V gene TRBV27; TRBD1 matches 8 bases. The CDR3 spans 14 residues. The germline CDR1 and CDR2 sequences are MNHEY and SMNVEV (reference sequence). J was trimmed by 7 bases and V by 6 bases; bases with no gene match: 10. CDR3 region: CASSLPPGQGEAFF. CDR3 nucleotides: TGTGCCAGCAGCCTCCCACCAGGACAGGGTGAAGCTTTCTTT.

The chain combines TRBV5-6 with TRBJ2-7; unclear D gene. CDR3 length: 12 residues. Germline V CDR1 and CDR2: SGHDT, YYEEEE. V was shortened by 0 bases and J by 4 bases, with 5 bases between the two germline ends. The CDR3 sequence: CASSLVEYEQYF. CDR3 DNA: TGTGCCAGCAGCTTGGTAGAGTACGAGCAGTACTTC.

The chain couples TRBV7-9 to TRBJ1-5; tentative D call: TRBD1 (6 bases). V was cut by 0 bases and J by 4 bases, with 10 bases left in between. Germline CDR1 and CDR2: SEHNR and FQNEAQ (reference sequence). This CDR3 is built from 15 residues. The CDR3 DNA follows: TGTGCCAGCAGCTTAGCTGTAGGGGGAAATCAGCCCCAGCATTTT. It translates to CASSLAVGGNQPQHF.

The CDR3 loop reads CASSFNGGDYEQYF. The CDR3, as DNA: TGCGCCAGCAGCTTTAACGGGGGGGACTACGAGCAGTACTTC. This chain joins TRBV5-1 and TRBJ2-7, with TRBD2 identical over 8 bases. The germline V gene has CDR1 SGHRS and CDR2 YFSETQ. The CDR3 extends over 14 amino acids. The V and J ends lost 2 bases and 3 bases, in that order; junction bases with no gene match: 4.